What follows are 16 T cell receptor beta chains derived from one specimen sequenced in a study of human T cells and chemical hapten exposure (dated by TCRdb to the early 2020s). What the time point label conveys for this sample: patch test 2, 6 weeks after DPC sensitization. The meaning of the sample's treatment or condition label: therapeutic diphenylcyclopropenone sensitization with weekly scalp DPC. Library method: RACE. Data came from a NextSeq 500. TCRdb trimmed the raw reads at Q25, called clones with MiXCR and kept productive beta chains. Every CDR3 protein is listed once, alongside the most common genes and DNA of its rows. Across this sample there are about 140,000 distinct CDR3 sequences, with about 12% seen only once. Under 1.5% of the sample is held by the ten biggest clonotypes. The source was whole blood, collected in connection with sensitization to the hapten diphenylcyclopropenone (DPC). The receptor source for this set is a woman in her fifties or sixties with alopecia areata. Some clones in this sample may be carry-over from other donors' samples.

This clonotype was counted ten times or more. The chain joins TRBV28 to TRBJ2-4, with D possibly matching TRBD2 (6 bases). V was shortened by 7 bases and J by 0 bases, with 13 bases between the two germline ends. Germline CDR1 MDHEN, CDR2 SYDVKM. CDR3 size: 15 residues. CDR3 nucleotides: TGTGCCAGCACAGGAGGGGAGCTAGCCAAAAACATTCAGTACTTC. Translation: CASTGGELAKNIQYF.

This clonotype was seen a handful of times. The chain combines TRBV5-1 with TRBJ2-3; TRBD1 matches at 7 bases. V gave up 6 bases and J gave up 3 bases; unmatched junction bases: 10. Germline CDR1 and CDR2: SGHRS and YFSETQ. The CDR3 covers 15 residues. The CDR3 DNA reads TGCGCCAGCAAACCCACCCAGGGGGAGACAGATACGCAGTATTTT. Its translation: CASKPTQGETDTQYF.

V gene TRBV29-1 combines with J gene TRBJ1-2; 8 bases are shared with TRBD1. CDR1 SQVTM and CDR2 ANQGSEA come from the germline V gene. The junction had 16 bases not matched to a gene; V was cut back by 8 bases and J by 14 bases. The CDR3 has 12 residues. This CDR3 is CSIYGTGPSYTF. CDR3 in DNA: TGCAGCATCTACGGGACAGGCCCCTCTTATACCTTC.

There are a few counts of this clonotype. This chain uses TRBV18 with TRBJ1-1; 11 nucleotides align to TRBD1. The CDR3 totals 16 residues. Germline loops: CDR1 KGHSH, CDR2 LQKENI. Trimming at V came to 0 bases and at J to 2 bases, leaving 2 bases not matched to a gene. CDR3 protein: CASSPPGTGGNTEAFF. CDR3 coding DNA: TGTGCCAGCTCACCACCGGGGACAGGGGGAAACACTGAAGCTTTCTTT. Variable domain in full (rest from reference TRBV18 and TRBJ1-1): NAGVMQNPRHLVRRRGQEARLRCSPMKGHSHVYWYRQLPEEGLKFMVYLQKENIIDESGMPKERFSAEFPKEGPSILRIQQVVRGDSAAYFCASSPPGTGGNTEAFFGQGTRLTVV.

This clonotype was recorded a few times. The gene calls are TRBV29-1 and TRBJ1-3; 8 nucleotides align to TRBD1. Trimming removed 6 bases from V and 2 bases from J; junction bases left unmatched: 9. The CDR3 has 15 amino acids. CDR1 SQVTM and CDR2 ANQGSEA come from the germline V gene. This CDR3 is CSVAVDRGPGNTIYF. The CDR3, as DNA: TGCAGCGTCGCGGTCGACAGGGGCCCTGGAAACACCATATATTTT. Combining the CDR3 with reference TRBV29-1 and TRBJ1-3 gives the whole variable domain SAVISQKPSRDICQRGTSLTIQCQVDSQVTMMFWYRQQPGQSLTLIATANQGSEATYESGFVIDKFPISRPNLTFSTLTVSNMSPEDSSIYLCSVAVDRGPGNTIYFGEGSWLTVV.

The chain has TRBV9 and TRBJ2-3, with D tentatively TRBD2 (5 bases). This CDR3 contains 14 residues. The V end lost 3 bases, the J end lost 5 bases, and 13 bases lay between the germline ends. CDR1 is SGDLS and CDR2 is YYNGEE in the germline V gene. In DNA form, the CDR3 reads TGTGCCAGCAGCGCTGCGGACTTCCGAGATACGCAGTATTTT. It codes for CASSAADFRDTQYF.

This clonotype showed up many times. The chain couples TRBV24-1 to TRBJ1-5; no firm D call. The V gene lost 3 bases and the J gene lost 7 bases, with 15 bases spanning the gap. Germline V gene lookup returns CDR1 KGHDR and CDR2 SFDVKD. The CDR3 runs 15 residues. This CDR3 reads CATSDAHRAGQPQHF. For the CDR3, the DNA is TGTGCCACCAGTGATGCCCATAGGGCTGGACAGCCCCAGCATTTT.

V gene TRBV12-3 or TRBV12-4 combines with J gene TRBJ2-1; perhaps D is TRBD1 or TRBD2 (6 bases each). The CDR3 contains 12 residues. The germline V and J ends were trimmed by 3 bases and 12 bases, with 12 bases remaining between them. The CDR3 protein is CASSFKGGGQFF. DNA for the CDR3: TGTGCCAGCAGTTTTAAGGGGGGCGGGCAGTTCTTC.

This clonotype came up a few times. The J gene is TRBJ2-6, the V gene TRBV24-1, with D maybe TRBD1 (6 bases). Germline lookup yields CDR1 KGHDR and CDR2 SFDVKD. This CDR3 contains 12 residues. V gave up 12 bases and J gave up 4 bases, with 9 bases separating them. The chain's CDR3 is CAAGTGANVLTF. CDR3 nucleotide sequence: TGTGCCGCCGGGACAGGGGCCAACGTCCTGACTTTC.

This clonotype was observed many times. The gene calls are TRBV7-2 and TRBJ2-7; TRBD1 might be the D (5 bases). Trimming removed 5 bases at V and 2 bases at J, with 10 bases between. The CDR3 spans 13 residues. Germline V gene data show CDR1 as SGHTA and CDR2 as FQGNSA. CDR3 sequence reads: CASSTGQPYEQYF. In nucleotides, the CDR3 is TGTGCCAGCAGCACAGGACAACCCTACGAGCAGTACTTC.

V is TRBV19 and J is TRBJ2-7; D possibly matches TRBD1 or TRBD2 (5 bases each). The germline gives CDR1 LNHDA, CDR2 SQIVND (reference sequence). Trimming took off 3 bases at V and 7 bases at J, with 16 bases between the two ends. The CDR3 has 14 amino acids. Here the CDR3 DNA reads TGTGCCAGTAGTATCCCCGGGACCCCCTTGGAGCAGTACTTC. Translation gives CASSIPGTPLEQYF. Drawing the rest from reference TRBV19 and TRBJ2-7, the complete variable domain is DGGITQSPKYLFRKEGQNVTLSCEQNLNHDAMYWYRQDPGQGLRLIYYSQIVNDFQKGDIAEGYSVSREKKESFPLTVTSAQKNPTAFYLCASSIPGTPLEQYFGPGTRLTVT.

This rearrangement joins TRBV6-4 to TRBJ2-3; 15 nucleotides align to TRBD2. Germline V gene sequence: CDR1 MRHNA, CDR2 SNTAGT. Trimming removed 4 bases from V and 8 bases from J; junction bases left unmatched: 7. The CDR3 is 16 amino acids. The CDR3 nucleotides are TGTGCCAGCAGTGCCGGACTAGCGGGAGGGCCAGCTACGCAGTATTTT. Residues: CASSAGLAGGPATQYF.

This chain links TRBV14 with TRBJ2-2, with D unresolved. Germline values: CDR1 SGHDN, CDR2 FVKESK. The CDR3 length is 16 residues. Trimming left V 3 bases short and J 0 bases short, with 11 bases between. The DNA for the CDR3 is TGTGCCAGCAGCCAGATAAGGCCGTCGAACACCGGGGAGCTGTTTTTT. Translated, it gives CASSQIRPSNTGELFF. Based on the CDR3 plus reference TRBV14 and TRBJ2-2, the full variable domain is EAGVTQFPSHSVIEKGQTVTLRCDPISGHDNLYWYRRVMGKEIKFLLHFVKESKQDESGMPNNRFLAERTGGTYSTLKVQPAELEDSGVYFCASSQIRPSNTGELFFGEGSRLTVL.

A note on this clonotype: One end of the junction does not line up with germline, which may come from a read error. This rearrangement joins TRBV7-9 to TRBJ1-1; D perhaps matches TRBD1 (5 bases). This CDR3 contains 15 residues. CDR1 and CDR2 (germline): SEHNR, FQNEAQ (reference sequence). This CDR3 is CASSPQRQINTEVFF. In DNA form, the CDR3 reads TGTGCCAGCAGCCCCCAGAGACAGATCAACACTGAAGTTTTCTTT.

The chain joins TRBV18 to TRBJ2-2, with 9 bases identical to TRBD2. The germline gives CDR1 KGHSH, CDR2 LQKENI. Losses at the gene ends were 5 bases for V and 5 bases for J; bases not matched to a gene: 9. This CDR3 is built from 16 residues. The CDR3 sequence: CASSTIAGVGTGELFF. The CDR3 nucleotides read TGTGCCAGCTCAACTATAGCGGGAGTTGGGACCGGGGAGCTGTTTTTT.

This clonotype has a count of ten or more. V is TRBV5-1 and J is TRBJ2-3, with TRBD1 matching 10 bases. CDR1 and CDR2 (germline): SGHRS, YFSETQ. This CDR3 spans 15 amino acids. V lost 4 bases to trimming and J lost 2 bases; unmatched junction nucleotides: 4. In nucleotides, the CDR3 is TGCGCCAGCAGCGGGGGACAGGGGTACACAGATACGCAGTATTTT. It codes for CASSGGQGYTDTQYF.